The 32 T cell receptor beta chains below come from one sample, sequenced in a study of T cell responses to AZD1222 COVID-19 vaccine. TCRdb keeps only in-frame clones here, not all; method: immunoSEQ multiplex PCR. The repertoire holds 80,000 to 95,000 clones, with 70% to 90% as singletons. This sample comprised peripheral blood, obtained on day 0 of AZD1222 vaccination. Receptors were obtained from an adult in good health.

The CDR3 bases are TGTGCCAGCAGTCCCAGGACAGGGGGTCCGGGCTATGGCTACACCTTC. The encoded protein is CASSPRTGGPGYGYTF. V is TRBV25-1 and J is TRBJ1-2, with 10 bases lining up with TRBD1. Trimming at V came to 5 bases and at J to 4 bases, leaving 10 bases not matched to a gene. CDR1 MGHDK and CDR2 SYGVNS come from the germline V gene. This CDR3 comprises 16 residues.

The chain couples TRBV10-3 to TRBJ1-2; D is ambiguous. V shed 1 base and J shed 3 bases, with 12 bases lying between them. The germline V gene has CDR1 ENHRY and CDR2 SYGVKD. This CDR3 contains 15 residues. CDR3 in DNA: TGTGCCATCAGTGAGTACGAAGCTAATTACTATGGCTACACCTTC. Translated: CAISEYEANYYGYTF.

This clone was detected only once. V is TRBV7-2 and J is TRBJ1-6; 8 nucleotides agree with TRBD1. The V segment lost 3 bases and the J segment 8 bases; nucleotides outside the gene matches: 9. The CDR3 has 16 amino acids. Germline V gene sequence: CDR1 SGHTA, CDR2 FQGNSA. CDR3 sequence reads: CASSFPDRVVYSPLHF. The CDR3, as DNA: TGTGCCAGCAGCTTCCCGGACAGGGTAGTTTATTCACCCCTCCACTTT. The full variable domain, completed using reference TRBV7-2 and TRBJ1-6, is GAGVSQSPSNKVTEKGKDVELRCDPISGHTALYWYRQSLGQGLEFLIYFQGNSAPDKSGLPSDRFSAERTGGSVSTLTIQRTQQEDSAVYLCASSFPDRVVYSPLHFGNGTRLTVT.

The gene calls are TRBV6-5 and TRBJ2-7; weak D call: TRBD1 (6 bases). V lost 6 bases and J 2 bases, leaving 8 bases between the germline ends. The CDR3 is 12 residues long. CDR1 MNHEY and CDR2 SVGAGI come from the germline V gene. For the CDR3, the DNA is TGTGCCAGCAGCCGGGACACCTACGAGCAGTACTTC. Translated: CASSRDTYEQYF.

The V call is TRBV3-1 (or the pseudogene TRBV3-2), the J call TRBJ2-7; 12 positions agree with TRBD2. The V and J ends lost 3 bases and 1 base, in that order; junction bases with no gene match: 7. CDR1 is LGHDT, CDR2 YNNKEL, per germline (reference sequence). The CDR3 runs to 17 residues. Here the CDR3 DNA reads TGTGCCAGCAGCCATCTAGCGGGGGGGCCGGGGTCCTACGAGCAGTACTTC. Its protein is CASSHLAGGPGSYEQYF.

This chain uses TRBV28 with TRBJ1-6; 7 bases are shared with TRBD1. The ends lost 5 bases at V and 17 bases at J; junction bases unmatched: 6. The CDR3 consists of 11 residues. Germline V lookup: CDR1 MDHEN, CDR2 SYDVKM. The CDR3 nucleotides are TGTGCCAGCAGTCTCTCGGGACAGATCCACTTT. Translation: CASSLSGQIHF.

The chain employs TRBV13 and TRBJ2-1; D gene unclear. The CDR3 is made up of 12 amino acids. Trimming shortened V by 2 bases and J by 9 bases, and 8 bases separated the two germline ends. Germline V gene lookup returns CDR1 PRHDT and CDR2 FYEKMQ (reference sequence). In DNA, the CDR3 is TGTGCCAGCAGCTTACAAGATGGTGAGCAGTTCTTC. The encoded protein is CASSLQDGEQFF.

The chain has TRBV12-2 and TRBJ2-2; the table names TRBD1, a call not compared with the DNA. TRBV12-2 is classified as a pseudogene. CDR3 length: 20 residues. The CDR3 reads CASRPRPSNNRGQNTGELFF. The CDR3 region has the DNA TGTGCAAGTCGCCCTCGGCCCTCTAACAACAGGGGGCAGAACACCGGGGAGCTGTTTTTT.

This chain links TRBV5-1 with TRBJ2-2, with D unclear. CDR1 SGHRS and CDR2 YFSETQ come from the germline V gene. The CDR3 sequence is 12 residues long. V lost 0 bases and J 9 bases, leaving 6 bases between the germline ends. The CDR3 region has the DNA TGCGCCAGCAGCTTGGTCTGGTGGGAGCTGTTTTTT. It yields the protein CASSLVWWELFF.

CDR3 sequence (DNA): TGTGCCAGCAGCCCGGGTAGGACAGGGAGTTTCCACGAGCAGTACTTC. Residues: CASSPGRTGSFHEQYF. This rearrangement joins TRBV7-8 to TRBJ2-7; 8 bases are shared with TRBD1. Germline V CDR1 and CDR2: SGHVS, FQNEAQ. The ends lost 5 bases at V and 5 bases at J; junction bases unmatched: 14. The CDR3 totals 16 residues. Full variable domain (rest looked up from reference TRBV7-8 and TRBJ2-7): GAGVSQSPRYKVAKRGQDVALRCDPISGHVSLFWYQQALGQGPEFLTYFQNEAQLDKSGLPSDRFFAERPEGSVSTLKIQRTQQEDSAVYLCASSPGRTGSFHEQYFGPGTRLTVT.

The chain is built from TRBV5-1 and TRBJ2-2; D unresolved. V was pared by 1 base and J by 4 bases, with 8 bases between. Germline CDR1 SGHRS, CDR2 YFSETQ. The CDR3 has 14 residues. This CDR3 is CASSLIPSTGELFF. CDR3 coding DNA: TGCGCCAGCAGCTTGATACCTAGCACCGGGGAGCTGTTTTTT. The full variable domain, its missing parts supplied by reference TRBV5-1 and TRBJ2-2, is KAGVTQTPRYLIKTRGQQVTLSCSPISGHRSVSWYQQTPGQGLQFLFEYFSETQRNKGNFPGRFSGRQFSNSRSEMNVSTLELGDSALYLCASSLIPSTGELFFGEGSRLTVL.

J is TRBJ1-6 and V is TRBV7-2, with TRBD1 matching 8 bases. With 4 bases clipped from V and 10 bases from J, the junction kept 3 bases outside the gene matches. The CDR3 has 13 amino acids. The germline gives CDR1 SGHTA, CDR2 FQGNSA. The CDR3 DNA is TGTGCCAGCAGCTCACAGGGGGGATCACCCCTCCACTTT. Protein sequence: CASSSQGGSPLHF.

This sequence joins TRBV5-4 and TRBJ1-4, with 11 bases that match TRBD1. The CDR3 loop spans 16 amino acids. CDR1 and CDR2 from the germline V gene are SGHNT and YYREEE (reference sequence). The J segment lost 7 bases and the V segment lost 0 bases, leaving 5 bases of the junction unmatched. The CDR3 DNA is TGTGCCAGCAGCTTGGCCGGGGACAGGGGGTCTGAAAAACTGTTTTTT. Its translation is CASSLAGDRGSEKLFF.

In its sample, this clone was seen once. The rearrangement uses TRBV7-9 and TRBJ2-7, with D perhaps being TRBD1 or TRBD2 (5 bases each). CDR1 is SEHNR and CDR2 is FQNEAQ in the germline V gene (reference sequence). V was trimmed by 2 bases and J by 0 bases, leaving 14 bases between them. This CDR3 is built from 16 residues. The CDR3 DNA follows: TGTGCCAGCAGCTTAAGAGGGGCCACCGACTCCTACGAGCAGTACTTC. This translates into CASSLRGATDSYEQYF. Drawing the rest from reference TRBV7-9 and TRBJ2-7, the complete variable domain is DTGVSQNPRHKITKRGQNVTFRCDPISEHNRLYWYRQTLGQGPEFLTYFQNEAQLEKSRLLSDRFSAERPKGSFSTLEIQRTEQGDSAMYLCASSLRGATDSYEQYFGPGTRLTVT.

CDR3: CASSADRGYTEAFF. The CDR3, as DNA: TGTGCCAGCAGCGCCGACAGGGGATACACTGAAGCTTTCTTT. J is TRBJ1-1 and V is TRBV7-9; 8 bases match TRBD1. Per the germline V gene, CDR1 is SEHNR and CDR2 is FQNEAQ (reference sequence). V shed 5 bases, J shed 3 bases, and the junction held 5 bases outside the gene matches. The CDR3 has 14 amino acids. Full variable domain (remainder filled in from reference TRBV7-9 and TRBJ1-1): DTGVSQNPRHKITKRGQNVTFRCDPISEHNRLYWYRQTLGQGPEFLTYFQNEAQLEKSRLLSDRFSAERPKGSFSTLEIQRTEQGDSAMYLCASSADRGYTEAFFGQGTRLTVV.

The genes are TRBV5-1 and TRBJ2-7, with a weak D call TRBD2 (7 bases). Germline V gene sequence: CDR1 SGHRS, CDR2 YFSETQ. The CDR3 length is 15 residues. Between the trimmed V and J ends, which lost 2 bases and 0 bases, there was a span of 12 bases. CDR3: CASSLGGAISYEQYF. The CDR3 DNA is TGCGCCAGCAGCTTAGGGGGGGCAATCTCCTACGAGCAGTACTTC.

CDR3 coding DNA: TGTGCCAGCAGTCAACACACTAGAGGCCTCAAGAGCTCCTACAATGAGCAGTTCTTC. This codes for CASSQHTRGLKSSYNEQFF. V and J are TRBV6-4 and TRBJ2-1, with a weak D call TRBD2 (5 bases). The V end was cut by 5 bases, the J end by 0 bases, with 23 bases between. Germline CDR1 MRHNA, CDR2 SNTAGT. The length of the CDR3 is 19 residues.

This sequence joins TRBV13 and TRBJ2-2; 10 nucleotides line up with TRBD1. CDR3 length equals 16 residues. The germline gives CDR1 PRHDT, CDR2 FYEKMQ (reference sequence). The V gene end was trimmed by 4 bases and the J gene end by 6 bases; junction bases not matched to a gene: 8. The CDR3, as DNA: TGTGCCAGCAGCTCCAGACAGGGGGCAAGCGCCGGGGAGCTGTTTTTT. Its translation: CASSSRQGASAGELFF.

This clone was found once. The DNA for the CDR3 is TGCAGCGTTGTGGAAGCAGGGCTATCGTTCTTC. This gives the protein CSVVEAGLSFF. This chain connects TRBV29-1 to TRBJ2-1, with D possibly TRBD1 on 5 matching bases. CDR3 length equals 11 residues. V was shortened by 4 bases and J by 15 bases, with 16 bases between the two germline ends. CDR1 and CDR2 from the germline V gene are SQVTM and ANQGSEA.

This clone came up a few times. The chain combines TRBV5-4 with TRBJ2-3; 7 nucleotides align to TRBD1. Germline V gene sequence: CDR1 SGHNT, CDR2 YYREEE (reference sequence). This CDR3 has 16 residues. Trimming took 4 bases from V and 1 from J; bases not matched to a gene: 9. In DNA, the CDR3 is TGTGCCAGCAGCCCATATTTTGGGACAGGCACAGATACGCAGTATTTT. Protein: CASSPYFGTGTDTQYF.

The rearrangement uses TRBV10-1 and TRBJ1-2, with 10 bases that match TRBD1. Germline V gene sequence: CDR1 WNHNN, CDR2 SYGVQD (reference sequence). Unmatched junction bases numbered 4, after V lost 3 bases and J lost 6 bases. The CDR3 spans 14 residues. The CDR3 sequence: CASSDGTGADGYTF. In DNA form, the CDR3 reads TGCGCCAGCAGTGATGGGACAGGGGCGGATGGCTACACCTTC.

This clone was seen only a few times. The chain carries TRBV7-8 and TRBJ1-1; 7 bases match TRBD1. V lost 5 bases and J lost 0; bases outside the gene matches: 3. The germline V gene encodes CDR1 SGHVS and CDR2 FQNEAQ. The CDR3 contains 14 residues. CDR3 nucleotide sequence: TGTGCCAGCAGCCGACAGGGAATGAACACTGAAGCTTTCTTT. Translating gives CASSRQGMNTEAFF.

This clone was seen a single time. The chain combines TRBV3-1 (or the pseudogene TRBV3-2) with TRBJ1-3, with 7 bases identical to TRBD1. Per germline, CDR1 LGHDT and CDR2 YNNKEL (reference sequence). The CDR3 is made up of 14 amino acids. The V gene end was trimmed by 6 bases and the J gene end by 4 bases; junction bases not matched to a gene: 6. DNA of the CDR3: TGTGCCAGCAGTAGACAGGGAGAAGGAAACACCATATATTTT. Amino acid sequence: CASSRQGEGNTIYF.

V and J are TRBV13 and TRBJ2-5; D might be TRBD2 (6 bases). V was pared by 3 bases and J by 0 bases, with 11 bases between. CDR1 is PRHDT, CDR2 FYEKMQ, per germline (reference sequence). The CDR3 covers 15 residues. CDR3 loop: CASSFRRVYQETQYF. The CDR3 nucleotides read TGTGCCAGCAGCTTCAGGAGGGTCTACCAAGAGACCCAGTACTTC.

The chain is built from TRBV4-1 and TRBJ1-1; D is unresolved. Trimming removed 1 base at V and 5 bases at J, with 5 bases between. The CDR3 length is 12 residues. Germline CDR1 MGHRA, CDR2 YSYEKL. The CDR3, as DNA: TGCGCCAGCAGCCAAGTGGGGACTGAAGCTTTCTTT. Its translation: CASSQVGTEAFF.

The chain joins TRBV5-4 to TRBJ2-1, with 12 positions matching TRBD2. The ends lost 4 bases at V and 4 bases at J; junction bases unmatched: 3. The CDR3 covers 15 residues. Looked up from germline, CDR1 is SGHNT and CDR2 is YYREEE (reference sequence). DNA for the CDR3: TGTGCCAGCAGCCCGGGGACTAGCGGGTACAATGAGCAGTTCTTC. It is translated as CASSPGTSGYNEQFF. The variable domain in full, completed from reference TRBV5-4 and TRBJ2-1, reads ETGVTQSPTHLIKTRGQQVTLRCSSQSGHNTVSWYQQALGQGPQFIFQYYREEENGRGNFPPRFSGLQFPNYSSELNVNALELDDSALYLCASSPGTSGYNEQFFGPGTRLTVL.

The chain is built from TRBV11-3 and TRBJ2-3; possible D gene TRBD1, 6 bases. The germline CDR1 and CDR2 sequences are SGHNT and YENEEA. The V end lost 0 bases, the J end lost 1 base, and 11 bases lay between the germline ends. The CDR3 is 16 amino acids. In nucleotides, the CDR3 is TGTGCCAGCAGCTTAGAGGTCGCAGGGGGCACAGATACGCAGTATTTT. This codes for CASSLEVAGGTDTQYF.

The V gene is TRBV12-3 or TRBV12-4, the J gene TRBJ2-2; D remains unclear. The CDR3 is made up of 13 amino acids. V dropped 0 bases and J dropped 1 base, with 0 bases sitting between them. CDR3 DNA: TGTGCCAGCAGTTTAGCGAACACCGGGGAGCTGTTTTTT. Translating it yields CASSLANTGELFF.

This sequence joins TRBV5-1 and TRBJ1-2; D may be TRBD1 (5 bases). This CDR3 is 13 amino acids long. Germline loops: CDR1 SGHRS, CDR2 YFSETQ. V lost 5 bases, J lost 2 bases, and 10 bases lay in between. The DNA of the CDR3 is TGCGCCAGCAGAGGGGAATTGAACTATGGCTACACCTTC. Amino acids: CASRGELNYGYTF.

This chain uses TRBV5-1 with TRBJ1-2, with 7 bases fitting TRBD1. V lost 4 bases, J lost 4 bases, and 7 bases stayed unmatched. CDR1 and CDR2 from the germline V gene are SGHRS and YFSETQ. The CDR3 covers 14 residues. Here the CDR3 DNA reads TGCGCCAGCAGCCACCCCACAGGGGTCTATGGCTACACCTTC. Protein sequence: CASSHPTGVYGYTF.

The rearrangement joins TRBV27 to TRBJ1-2; D call uncertain. The CDR3 is 17 amino acids. With 2 bases removed from V and 2 bases from J, the gap between germline ends came to 18 bases. Germline loops: CDR1 MNHEY, CDR2 SMNVEV (reference sequence). CDR3 residues: CASSLQVRGSLNYGYTF. The CDR3 coding sequence is TGTGCCAGCAGTTTACAGGTGCGGGGATCTTTGAACTATGGCTACACCTTC.

The rearrangement uses TRBV27 and TRBJ1-1; tentative D call: TRBD1 (5 bases). Germline CDR1 MNHEY, CDR2 SMNVEV (reference sequence). The ends were cut back, 5 bases at V and 1 base at J, with 17 bases in the middle. This CDR3 is built from 16 residues. This chain's CDR3 is CASSPHPQGRNTEAFF. The DNA for the CDR3 is TGTGCCAGCAGTCCACACCCGCAGGGCAGGAACACTGAAGCTTTCTTT.